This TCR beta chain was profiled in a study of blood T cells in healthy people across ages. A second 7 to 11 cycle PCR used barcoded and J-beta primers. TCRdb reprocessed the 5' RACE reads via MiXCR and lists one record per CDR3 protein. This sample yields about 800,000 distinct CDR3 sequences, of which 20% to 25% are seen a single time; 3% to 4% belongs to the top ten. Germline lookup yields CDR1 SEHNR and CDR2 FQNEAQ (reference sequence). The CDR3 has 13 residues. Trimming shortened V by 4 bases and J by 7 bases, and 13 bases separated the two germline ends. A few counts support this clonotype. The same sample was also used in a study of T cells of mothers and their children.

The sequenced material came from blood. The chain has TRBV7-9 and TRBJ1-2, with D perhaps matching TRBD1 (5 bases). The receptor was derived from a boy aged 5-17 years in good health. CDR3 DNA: TGTGCCAGCAGCTCGGAAGGGGTTGGTGGCTACACCTTC. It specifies CASSSEGVGGYTF.